This T cell receptor (beta chain) was recorded in a study of blood T cell repertoires in COVID-19. Across the whole study: Sources were T cells, B-cell-depleted T cells, or PBMCs; the material itself was cDNA or gDNA.

The CDR3 spans 15 residues. Deletions cut 7 bases from V and 0 bases from J, with 15 bases between. The germline gives CDR1 SQVTM, CDR2 ANQGSEA. Libraries were prepared by immunoSEQ multiplex PCR; TCRdb keeps only in-frame clonotypes and omits some of them. This table holds over 85,000 clones, over 75% found once. The clonotype was recovered from a man aged 60 to 75 with acute or convalescent COVID-19. The sample consisted of peripheral blood. This chain joins TRBV29-1 and TRBJ2-2; D is perhaps TRBD1 (6 bases). In DNA form, the CDR3 reads TGCAGCGCCTCGTCCGGGACAACGAACACCGGGGAGCTGTTTTTT. Translation gives CSASSGTTNTGELFF.